This T cell receptor (beta chain) was found in a study of T cells in Graves' hyperthyroidism and ophthalmopathy. Turning to the study itself: Peripheral blood was secured at the point of initial diagnosis, before any treatment. General observations from the study: Patients with ophthalmopathy were separated from those with stable hyperthyroidism by a 13 V-J model.

Amplification yielded TCR beta CDR3 regions, with RNA transcripts as the source. The HTBI primer set was used in a first-round RT-PCR of the TCR CDR3. Via MiXCR, TCRdb re-called the multiplex PCR reads, giving one row per CDR3 protein. The data contain about 380,000 distinct CDR3 sequences, about 18% of them singletons. The sample holds many counts of this clonotype. Its target is unknown. V lost 3 bases and J 4 bases, leaving 13 bases between the germline ends. Germline CDR1 and CDR2: SEHNR and FQNEAQ (reference sequence). The CDR3 contains 15 residues. This TCR was recovered from a man between 18 and 35 years old with Graves' ophthalmopathy. What was sequenced was blood. This rearrangement joins TRBV7-9 to TRBJ1-5; D gene uncertain. The CDR3 DNA is TGTGCCAGCAGCTTGAGTCAGGATCCTAATCAGCCCCAGCATTTT. Amino acid sequence: CASSLSQDPNQPQHF.